Below, one T cell receptor (beta chain) is given with its context. Its cognate antigen has yet to be identified. Nothing much larger sits one base from this clone, and base qualities are not available. The data stem from a study of blood T cell repertoires in COVID-19 (dated by TCRdb to the early 2020s). As for the study more broadly: Collaborator samples came from the United States, Italy and Spain and covered acute and convalescent phases of COVID-19. A de-identified subject ID, COVID-19 status, age in years and sex were almost always included in the sample metadata. The dataset comprised deeply sampled blood TCRbeta repertoires from subjects exposed to, actively infected with, or recovered from COVID-19. The material from the prospective study consisted of cDNA or gDNA derived from T cells, B-cell-depleted T cells, or PBMCs. The samples were drawn from the first 160 participants of the ongoing ImmuneRACE study and from 1,200 or so subjects provided by 6 global collaborators. Where available, HLA class I and class II types were taken from metadata supplied by the sample provider and were not determined by assay-based typing. The repertoires were made available in a free public database intended to serve as a resource for research on the immune response to SARS-CoV-2. Here is what the overall study found, with its caveats: The quantity of clinical and demographic metadata differed by source and by participant and was supplied without curation.

The immunoSEQ Assay, a bias-controlled multiplex PCR, was used to amplify TCRbeta CDR3 regions from genomic DNA. The original methods were these. Within the assay, amplification of reference gene primers was used to estimate how many nucleated cells each sample contained. Sequence reads were collapsed and filtered to measure the absolute abundance of every unique TCRbeta CDR3 rearrangement. Productive Simpson clonality was computed per sample as the square root of Simpson's diversity index over productive rearrangements. Sourced from immuneACCESS, this table was stored by TCRdb with only in-frame sequences that have V and J called. A share of the clones is absent; for the studies checked, an unresolved V gene accounts for under half, and the remainder has no known explanation. V and J calls plus clone size are reproduced from that table; the DNA served to infer D and trimming. For this sample there are 280,000 or so clones; roughly 90% appear just once. The ten top clones hold roughly an eighth of the sample.

Trimming at the junction amounts to 0 bases on V and 7 bases on J, and the germline ends lie 16 bases apart. Taken from the germline V gene, the CDR1 and CDR2 loops are SGHRS and YFSETQ. The CDR3 has 15 amino acids, counting the end cysteine and phenylalanine. Solely the CDR3 DNA is kept, with 45 bases framed from the first base. Each collaborating institution followed its own protocols to collect whole blood in K2EDTA tubes. Collaborator samples were shipped for TCRbeta analysis as frozen whole blood, isolated PBMCs, or DNA extracted from either sample type. Rearrangement joined TRBV5-1 to TRBJ1-2; TRBD1 might be the D gene, on 6 matching bases. The sample was peripheral blood. The TCR comes from a woman aged 60-75 years with acute or convalescent COVID-19. The nucleotides read TGCGCCAGCAGCTTGGATATACAGGGATCGGGTGGCTACACCTTC. Translated, it reads CASSLDIQGSGGYTF.